One sample yielded the 13 T cell receptor beta chains listed below, sequenced in a study of naive and memory T cell subsets. Findings and caveats of the study: Possibly reflecting memory cells re-expressing CD45RA, a few larger clonotypes occurred in naive repertoires, especially CD8.

Both TRBC1 and TRBC2 were covered by a beta constant-region primer of two equimolar oligonucleotides. Nested alpha and beta constant-region primers with the SP2 primer drove four PCR rounds on ligated cDNA. TCRdb independently ran MiXCR on the UMI-ligation and nested PCR reads; one entry per CDR3 protein. The sample includes over 80,000 distinct CDR3 sequences, 11% of them seen just once. These receptors' targets are unknown. Sequencing input: naive CD4+ T cells from blood. Receptors originate from a human donor in good health.

Ten or more counts support this clonotype. V and J are TRBV11-2 and TRBJ2-7; TRBD2 might be the D (6 bases). V was trimmed by 2 bases and J by 8 bases, leaving 16 bases between them. Germline assignment: CDR1 SGHAT and CDR2 FQNNGV. CDR3 length: 14 residues. The CDR3, as DNA: TGTGCCAGCAGCTTATTGGCGGGATATGGCAAGCAGTACTTC. It codes for CASSLLAGYGKQYF.

This clonotype came up a few times. The V call is TRBV19, the J call TRBJ2-7; TRBD2 aligns across 9 bases. The germline CDR1 and CDR2 sequences are LNHDA and SQIVND (reference sequence). The CDR3 covers 14 residues. V gave up 4 bases and J gave up 5 bases; unmatched junction bases: 6. CDR3 region: CASSTTGTSNEQYF. CDR3 DNA sequence: TGTGCCAGTAGTACGACCGGGACTAGCAACGAGCAGTACTTC.

Written as DNA, the CDR3 is TGCGCCAGCAGCTTGACTAGAGTAGTCGCAGATACGCAGTATTTT. It specifies CASSLTRVVADTQYF. The chain couples TRBV5-1 to TRBJ2-3; weak D call: TRBD2 (5 bases). Trimming left V 1 base short and J 4 bases short, with 13 bases between. CDR3 length equals 15 residues. Looked up from germline, CDR1 is SGHRS and CDR2 is YFSETQ. Looking up the rest from reference TRBV5-1 and TRBJ2-3 gives the full variable domain: KAGVTQTPRYLIKTRGQQVTLSCSPISGHRSVSWYQQTPGQGLQFLFEYFSETQRNKGNFPGRFSGRQFSNSRSEMNVSTLELGDSALYLCASSLTRVVADTQYFGPGTRLTVL.

In its sample, this clonotype was seen a few times. The rearrangement joins TRBV29-1 to TRBJ1-5; D might be TRBD1 (6 bases). Trimming removed 6 bases from V and 6 bases from J, with 12 bases in between. This CDR3 has 12 amino acids. Germline V gene data show CDR1 as SQVTM and CDR2 as ANQGSEA. The CDR3 sequence is CSVRAQGQPQHF. In nucleotides, the CDR3 is TGCAGCGTACGGGCACAGGGTCAGCCCCAGCATTTT.

There are a few counts of this clonotype. The chain is built from TRBV24-1 and TRBJ2-4, with TRBD1 identical over 8 bases. The J segment lost 6 bases and the V segment lost 9 bases, leaving 6 bases of the junction unmatched. The CDR3 is 13 residues long. Per germline, CDR1 KGHDR and CDR2 SFDVKD. This CDR3 is CATAGTGVNIQYF. In DNA form, the CDR3 reads TGTGCCACCGCCGGGACAGGAGTAAACATTCAGTACTTC.

This clonotype turned up a few times. This CDR3 is CASSPPSNSPLHF. CDR3 nucleotides: TGTGCCAGCTCACCACCGTCTAATTCACCCCTCCACTTT. The chain joins TRBV18 to TRBJ1-6; D unclear. Germline CDR1 KGHSH, CDR2 LQKENI. The V and J ends lost 0 bases and 6 bases respectively, with 3 bases between them. The CDR3 extends over 13 amino acids.

This chain links TRBV7-9 with TRBJ2-1; 9 nucleotides line up with TRBD2. CDR3 length equals 13 residues. Germline CDR1 reads SEHNR; CDR2 reads FQNEAQ (reference sequence). The V gene end was trimmed by 1 base and the J gene end by 8 bases; junction bases not matched to a gene: 0. This CDR3 is CASSLVAGDEQFF. The DNA of the CDR3 is TGTGCCAGCAGCTTAGTAGCGGGAGATGAGCAGTTCTTC.

The chain is built from TRBV4-2 and TRBJ2-5; weak D call: TRBD2 (6 bases). Trimming pared 2 bases from V and 0 bases from J, leaving 13 bases between. The germline CDR1 and CDR2 sequences are LGHNA and YNFKEQ. This CDR3 region has 16 residues. Written as DNA, the CDR3 is TGTGCCAGCAGCCAAACGGGACTCACAGACCAAGAGACCCAGTACTTC. Its translation: CASSQTGLTDQETQYF.

The chain couples TRBV5-1 to TRBJ2-3; 10 bases agree with TRBD2. After removal of 3 bases from V and 0 bases from J, the junction contained 19 bases not matched to a gene. Germline loops: CDR1 SGHRS, CDR2 YFSETQ. The CDR3 spans 21 residues. CDR3: CASSSSTPTSGSAFSTDTQYF. The CDR3 region has the DNA TGCGCCAGCAGCTCTTCCACTCCGACTAGCGGGTCCGCTTTTAGCACAGATACGCAGTATTTT.

This clonotype was counted a few times. V usage is TRBV18 and J usage is TRBJ1-2; no clear D gene. This CDR3 has 13 residues. Germline loops: CDR1 KGHSH, CDR2 LQKENI. The V and J ends lost 4 bases and 4 bases respectively, with 10 bases between them. The CDR3 DNA reads as TGTGCCAGCTCACTAACTGGTACCTATGGCTACACCTTC. This gives the protein CASSLTGTYGYTF.

CDR3 region: CASSLVGTNTEAFF. For the CDR3, the DNA is TGCGCCAGCAGCTTGGTGGGAACGAACACTGAAGCTTTCTTT. The chain combines TRBV5-1 with TRBJ1-1; the D is unclear. V was trimmed by 0 bases and J by 1 base, leaving 7 bases between them. The CDR3 loop spans 14 amino acids. Germline V CDR1 and CDR2: SGHRS, YFSETQ.

V gene TRBV19 combines with J gene TRBJ2-1, with 13 bases fitting TRBD2. Losses at the gene ends were 4 bases for V and 5 bases for J; bases not matched to a gene: 5. The germline CDR1 and CDR2 sequences are LNHDA and SQIVND (reference sequence). The CDR3 totals 16 residues. The CDR3 region is CASSNYGTSGDNEQFF. As DNA, the CDR3 is TGTGCCAGTAGTAACTATGGGACTAGCGGGGACAATGAGCAGTTCTTC.

The chain recombines TRBV24-1 with TRBJ2-7; D unresolved. Germline V gene data show CDR1 as KGHDR and CDR2 as SFDVKD. The CDR3 runs to 12 residues. The V end was cut by 3 bases, the J end by 2 bases, with 4 bases between. CDR3 DNA sequence: TGTGCCACCAGTGATGGGACCTACGAGCAGTACTTC. As protein: CATSDGTYEQYF.